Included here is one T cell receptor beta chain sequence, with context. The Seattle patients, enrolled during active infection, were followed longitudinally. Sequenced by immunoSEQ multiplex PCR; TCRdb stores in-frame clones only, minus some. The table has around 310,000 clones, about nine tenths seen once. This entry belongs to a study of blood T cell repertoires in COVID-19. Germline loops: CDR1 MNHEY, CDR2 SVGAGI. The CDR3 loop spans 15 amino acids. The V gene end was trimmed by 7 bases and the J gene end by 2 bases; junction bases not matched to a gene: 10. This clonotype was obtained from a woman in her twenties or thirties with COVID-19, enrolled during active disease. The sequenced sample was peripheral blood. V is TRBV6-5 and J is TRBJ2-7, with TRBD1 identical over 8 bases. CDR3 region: CASKPGQGPTYEQYF. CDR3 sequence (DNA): TGTGCCAGCAAGCCCGGACAGGGCCCGACCTACGAGCAGTACTTC.